This passage covers 28 T cell receptor beta chains from one sample sequenced in a study of cytomegalovirus exposure and HLA in healthy donors. Researchers ran the PCR with 60 Vbeta and 13 Jbeta primers. The method was immunoSEQ multiplex PCR; TCRdb's version includes in-frame clones alone and lacks a portion of them. Of tens of thousands of clones listed, 73% were seen once; the top ten hold 5% to 7%. The sample comprised PBMCs. These receptors originate from a man over 45 in good health and CMV-seronegative.

The J gene is TRBJ2-7, the V gene TRBV10-3, with a possible D match to TRBD1 (6 bases). V lost 6 bases and J 3 bases, leaving 9 bases between the germline ends. Germline loops: CDR1 ENHRY, CDR2 SYGVKD. The CDR3 covers 12 residues. As DNA, the CDR3 is TGTGCCATCAGCAAACAGGGCTACGAGCAGTACTTC. Protein sequence: CAISKQGYEQYF.

The DNA for the CDR3 is TGCGCCAGCAGCTTGGTAAGGGGTCAGCCCCAGCATTTT. Translating gives CASSLVRGQPQHF. The rearrangement uses TRBV5-1 and TRBJ1-5, with a weak D call TRBD1 (5 bases). There are 13 residues in the CDR3. Looked up from germline, CDR1 is SGHRS and CDR2 is YFSETQ. Trimming shortened V by 0 bases and J by 6 bases, and 7 bases separated the two germline ends.

The chain uses TRBV7-6 and TRBJ1-1; no clear D gene. V was clipped by 3 bases and J by 3 bases, with 8 bases between them. The V gene's germline CDR1 is SGHVS and CDR2 FNYEAQ. The CDR3 totals 13 residues. The chain's CDR3 is CASSFQEDTEAFF. CDR3 bases: TGTGCCAGCAGCTTTCAGGAGGACACTGAAGCTTTCTTT. The entire variable domain, with the rest obtained from reference TRBV7-6 and TRBJ1-1, is as follows: GAGVSQSPRYKVTKRGQDVALRCDPISGHVSLYWYRQALGQGPEFLTYFNYEAQQDKSGLPNDRFSAERPEGSISTLTIQRTEQRDSAMYRCASSFQEDTEAFFGQGTRLTVV.

The chain links TRBV6-5 to TRBJ2-1; 7 bases line up with TRBD2. J gave up 11 bases and V 6 bases, and 4 bases lay outside the gene matches. The V gene's germline CDR1 is MNHEY and CDR2 SVGAGI. The length of the CDR3 is 11 residues. CDR3 DNA sequence: TGTGCCAGCAGAGAGCGGGGACAGCAGTTCTTC. Translated, it gives CASRERGQQFF.

The chain is built from TRBV4-2 and TRBJ2-2, with D unclear. The CDR3 has 14 residues. Looked up from germline, CDR1 is LGHNA and CDR2 is YNFKEQ. V was shortened by 4 bases and J by 0 bases, with 6 bases between the two germline ends. The DNA of the CDR3 is TGTGCCAGCAGCCTGTCCGCGAACACCGGGGAGCTGTTTTTT. As protein: CASSLSANTGELFF.

In DNA, the CDR3 is TGTGCTAGTGGAGGACTAGCGGGAGGGACATGGACGCAGTATTTT. Translation: CASGGLAGGTWTQYF. The chain joins TRBV12-5 to TRBJ2-3, with 15 bases fitting TRBD2. The CDR3 runs to 15 residues. V lost 6 bases and J lost 9; bases outside the gene matches: 7. CDR1 is LGHNT and CDR2 is FRNRAP in the germline V gene.

This clone was counted a few times. V gene TRBV18 combines with J gene TRBJ1-5; 11 nucleotides align to TRBD1. The ends lost 5 bases at V and 6 bases at J; junction bases unmatched: 3. Germline CDR1 KGHSH, CDR2 LQKENI. CDR3 length: 14 amino acids. The CDR3 loop is CASSMDRGRQPQHF. CDR3 coding DNA: TGTGCCAGCTCAATGGACAGGGGGCGTCAGCCCCAGCATTTT.

The genes are TRBV4-1 and TRBJ2-1, with 7 positions matching TRBD1. After removal of 5 bases from V and 5 bases from J, the junction contained 9 bases not matched to a gene. The length of the CDR3 is 15 residues. Germline CDR1 is MGHRA and CDR2 is YSYEKL. CDR3 in DNA: TGCGCCAGCAGCTACCACCCCACAGGGGACAATGAGCAGTTCTTC. Translation gives CASSYHPTGDNEQFF.

The rearrangement links TRBV5-1 to TRBJ1-1, with 7 nucleotides matching TRBD1. V dropped 4 bases and J dropped 1; count of bases not matched to a gene: 16. Germline values: CDR1 SGHRS, CDR2 YFSETQ. This CDR3 region has 18 residues. CDR3 in amino acids: CASSLGGPTGSGNTEAFF. The CDR3 DNA sequence: TGCGCCAGCAGCCTTGGGGGACCGACAGGGTCAGGGAACACTGAAGCTTTCTTT. The full variable domain, completed using reference TRBV5-1 and TRBJ1-1, is KAGVTQTPRYLIKTRGQQVTLSCSPISGHRSVSWYQQTPGQGLQFLFEYFSETQRNKGNFPGRFSGRQFSNSRSEMNVSTLELGDSALYLCASSLGGPTGSGNTEAFFGQGTRLTVV.

This clone showed up just a few times. The gene calls are TRBV19 and TRBJ2-7; 10 bases agree with TRBD2. This CDR3 has 15 amino acids. The J segment lost 6 bases and the V segment lost 6 bases, leaving 11 bases of the junction unmatched. Germline CDR1 and CDR2: LNHDA and SQIVND (reference sequence). CDR3 nucleotide sequence: TGTGCCAGTAGCGGGGGAGCGGGGGGGCTCGGCGAGCAGTACTTC. Translating gives CASSGGAGGLGEQYF.

The gene calls are TRBV7-2 and TRBJ2-1, with a weak D call TRBD2 (6 bases). This CDR3 spans 14 amino acids. Per germline, CDR1 SGHTA and CDR2 FQGNSA. V gave up 5 bases and J gave up 6 bases, with 14 bases separating them. The DNA of the CDR3 is TGTGCCAGCAGCCACGGGGAGGTACTCAATGAGCAGTTCTTC. It yields the protein CASSHGEVLNEQFF. Together with reference TRBV7-2 and TRBJ2-1, the CDR3 gives the full variable domain: GAGVSQSPSNKVTEKGKDVELRCDPISGHTALYWYRQSLGQGLEFLIYFQGNSAPDKSGLPSDRFSAERTGGSVSTLTIQRTQQEDSAVYLCASSHGEVLNEQFFGPGTRLTVL.

This clone occurred a few times. The chain has TRBV6-1 and TRBJ2-1; 8 bases are a match to TRBD1. This CDR3 has 14 residues. The J segment lost 8 bases and the V segment lost 4 bases, leaving 7 bases of the junction unmatched. CDR1 is MNHNS and CDR2 is SASEGT in the germline V gene. In DNA form, the CDR3 reads TGTGCCAGCAGTGGGGCCCCGGACAGGGATGAGCAGTTCTTC. Protein: CASSGAPDRDEQFF.

The chain joins TRBV19 to TRBJ1-2; a possible D gene is TRBD1 (6 bases). V was trimmed by 1 base and J by 3 bases, leaving 9 bases between them. Germline values: CDR1 LNHDA, CDR2 SQIVND (reference sequence). The CDR3 loop spans 14 amino acids. Written as DNA, the CDR3 is TGTGCCAGTAGTATAGTTGCAGGGGACTATGGCTACACCTTC. Translating gives CASSIVAGDYGYTF.

This chain joins TRBV29-1 and TRBJ1-1; 8 nucleotides match TRBD1. The trim removed 6 bases at V and 2 bases at J, leaving 8 bases unmatched. CDR1 is SQVTM, CDR2 ANQGSEA, per germline. The CDR3 totals 14 residues. This CDR3 is CSVSGQGRNTEAFF. The DNA of the CDR3 is TGCAGCGTATCAGGACAGGGACGAAACACTGAAGCTTTCTTT. Full variable domain (remainder filled in from reference TRBV29-1 and TRBJ1-1): SAVISQKPSRDICQRGTSLTIQCQVDSQVTMMFWYRQQPGQSLTLIATANQGSEATYESGFVIDKFPISRPNLTFSTLTVSNMSPEDSSIYLCSVSGQGRNTEAFFGQGTRLTVV.

This clone was recorded a few times. The chain recombines TRBV6-1 with TRBJ1-2, with 12 bases matching TRBD1. V lost 5 bases to trimming and J lost 7 bases; unmatched junction nucleotides: 5. Looked up from germline, CDR1 is MNHNS and CDR2 is SASEGT. The CDR3 covers 14 residues. The CDR3 loop reads CASSRDRGLGGYTF. The CDR3 nucleotides read TGTGCCAGCAGTCGGGACAGGGGGCTTGGTGGCTACACCTTC.

The chain carries TRBV27 and TRBJ1-5; D call uncertain. The CDR3 spans 12 residues. V was trimmed by 9 bases and J by 5 bases, leaving 11 bases between them. Germline V gives CDR1 MNHEY, CDR2 SMNVEV (reference sequence). CDR3 coding DNA: TGTGCCAGTCGTAAAGGAGATCAGCCCCAGCATTTT. Protein product: CASRKGDQPQHF.

The V and J genes are TRBV19 and TRBJ2-7, with a possible D match to TRBD2 (6 bases). Trimming removed 7 bases from V and 2 bases from J, with 18 bases in between. The germline V gene has CDR1 LNHDA and CDR2 SQIVND (reference sequence). This CDR3 spans 15 amino acids. This CDR3 is CASMGRGPNPYEQYF. CDR3 sequence (DNA): TGTGCCAGTATGGGGCGGGGTCCGAACCCCTACGAGCAGTACTTC.

V usage is TRBV6-1 and J usage is TRBJ1-3; D unclear. With 5 bases removed from V and 1 base from J, the gap between germline ends came to 6 bases. Germline CDR1 reads MNHNS; CDR2 reads SASEGT. The CDR3 covers 13 residues. CDR3 region: CASSRESGNTIYF. The CDR3 nucleotides are TGTGCCAGCAGTAGAGAGTCTGGAAACACCATATATTTT.

The J gene is TRBJ1-1, the V gene TRBV7-3; no definite D call. This CDR3 has 13 amino acids. Germline V gene data show CDR1 as SGHTA and CDR2 as FQGTGA. Trimming took off 6 bases at V and 1 base at J, with 9 bases between the two ends. The CDR3 bases are TGTGCCAGCAGTGACACGAGGAACACTGAAGCTTTCTTT. It specifies CASSDTRNTEAFF.

The chain couples TRBV11-2 to TRBJ2-5; D remains ambiguous. The germline V gene encodes CDR1 SGHAT and CDR2 FQNNGV. V was trimmed by 3 bases and J by 0 bases, leaving 11 bases between them. The CDR3 is made up of 15 amino acids. The CDR3 loop is CASSLTGRYQETQYF. In DNA, the CDR3 is TGTGCCAGCAGCTTGACTGGCCGGTACCAAGAGACCCAGTACTTC.

The chain employs TRBV7-9 and TRBJ2-7, with 13 bases fitting TRBD2. The CDR3 is 16 residues long. The V gene end was trimmed by 4 bases and the J gene end by 1 base; junction bases not matched to a gene: 4. The germline V gene has CDR1 SEHNR and CDR2 FQNEAQ (reference sequence). DNA of the CDR3: TGTGCCAGCAGCTCGGGGACTAGCGGGGTATCCTACGAGCAGTACTTC. Translation gives CASSSGTSGVSYEQYF.

The chain uses TRBV9 and TRBJ2-1; 8 nucleotides agree with TRBD2. The CDR3 consists of 17 residues. Germline V gives CDR1 SGDLS, CDR2 YYNGEE. Unmatched junction bases numbered 14, after V lost 4 bases and J lost 5 bases. Here the CDR3 reads CASSLGSVRGVNNEQFF. The CDR3 nucleotides read TGTGCCAGCAGCTTAGGGTCTGTGCGGGGGGTAAACAATGAGCAGTTCTTC.

The rearrangement uses TRBV19 and TRBJ2-7; 9 bases map to TRBD1. V lost 2 bases to trimming and J lost 0 bases; unmatched junction nucleotides: 2. Germline V CDR1 and CDR2: LNHDA, SQIVND (reference sequence). The CDR3 spans 15 residues. This CDR3 reads CASSITGGHSYEQYF. CDR3 sequence (DNA): TGTGCCAGTAGTATAACAGGGGGCCACTCCTACGAGCAGTACTTC.

The chain links TRBV11-2 to TRBJ2-3, with 10 bases identical to TRBD1. The J segment lost 3 bases and the V segment lost 6 bases, leaving 3 bases of the junction unmatched. The CDR3 runs 14 residues. The germline gives CDR1 SGHAT, CDR2 FQNNGV. CDR3 in amino acids: CASSRQGATDTQYF. Here the CDR3 DNA reads TGTGCCAGCAGTAGACAGGGGGCTACAGATACGCAGTATTTT.

A remark on this clone: Because the CDR3's place on the DNA is in doubt, the DNA is left out and the CDR3 is given as listed by TCRdb. This sequence joins TRBV6-6 and TRBJ1-5; TRBD1 was called by the table and not checked on the DNA. The length of the CDR3 is 15 amino acids, counting both ends. Germline V lookup: CDR1 MNHNY, CDR2 SVGAGI (reference sequence). The CDR3 spells CASSSSTGAGQPQHF.

Only a few counts were recorded for this clone. The chain links TRBV27 to TRBJ1-1; D perhaps matches TRBD1 (5 bases). CDR1 MNHEY and CDR2 SMNVEV come from the germline V gene (reference sequence). V was shortened by 6 bases and J by 1 base, with 9 bases between the two germline ends. This CDR3 spans 13 amino acids. This chain's CDR3 is CASRGGSNTEAFF. In nucleotides, the CDR3 is TGTGCCAGCAGGGGGGGGTCGAACACTGAAGCTTTCTTT.

The chain carries TRBV6-4 and TRBJ1-2; D gene unclear. V was trimmed by 8 bases and J by 9 bases, leaving 19 bases between them. Per germline, CDR1 MRHNA and CDR2 SNTAGT. The CDR3 runs to 13 residues. CDR3 sequence reads: CASSSGGGSSYTF. In DNA form, the CDR3 reads TGTGCCAGCTCGTCCGGAGGAGGGTCGAGCTACACCTTC.

The chain links TRBV13 to TRBJ2-5; the match to TRBD2 covers 8 bases. The CDR3 is 11 amino acids. V was pared by 4 bases and J by 9 bases, with 1 base of the junction left unmatched. Germline CDR1 is PRHDT and CDR2 is FYEKMQ (reference sequence). The CDR3 DNA reads TGTGCCAGCAGCTGGCGGGGGGCCCAGTACTTC. It codes for CASSWRGAQYF.